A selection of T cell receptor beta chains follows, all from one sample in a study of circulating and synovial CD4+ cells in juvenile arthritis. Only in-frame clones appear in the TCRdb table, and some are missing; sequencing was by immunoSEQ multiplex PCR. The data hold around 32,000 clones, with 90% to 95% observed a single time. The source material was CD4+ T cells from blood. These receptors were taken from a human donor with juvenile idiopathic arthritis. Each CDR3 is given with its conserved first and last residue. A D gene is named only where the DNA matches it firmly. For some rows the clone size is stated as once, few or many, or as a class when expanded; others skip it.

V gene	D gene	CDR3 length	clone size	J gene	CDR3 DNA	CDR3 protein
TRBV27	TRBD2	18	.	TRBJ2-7	TGTGCCAGCAGTTTATCGGCCCGGGGGACTAGCGGGAGCTACGAGCAGTACTTC	CASSLSARGTSGSYEQYF
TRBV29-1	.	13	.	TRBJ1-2	TGCAGCGTTACTCTTAGAGGGTCCTATGGCTACACCTTC	CSVTLRGSYGYTF
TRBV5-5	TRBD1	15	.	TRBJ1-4	TGTGCCAGCAGCTTTTACAGGGGGACGGATGAAAAACTGTTTTTT	CASSFYRGTDEKLFF
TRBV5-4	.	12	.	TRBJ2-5	TGTGCCAGCGGAGCGGGTGCGGAGACCCAGTACTTC	CASGAGAETQYF
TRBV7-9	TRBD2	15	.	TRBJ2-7	TGTGCCAGCAGCTTAGCGCGGGGGAAGTCCTACGAGCAGTACTTC	CASSLARGKSYEQYF
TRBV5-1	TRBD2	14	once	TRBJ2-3	TGCGCCAGCAGCTTGACTAGCGGCCCAGATACGCAGTATTTT	CASSLTSGPDTQYF
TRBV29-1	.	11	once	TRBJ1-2	TGCAGCGTGTACAGGGACTATGGCTACACCTTC	CSVYRDYGYTF
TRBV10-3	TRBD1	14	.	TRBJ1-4	TGTGCCATCAGTGAGACAGGGGGCTATGAAAAACTGTTTTTT	CAISETGGYEKLFF
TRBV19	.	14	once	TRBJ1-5	TGTGCCAGTAGTATACCCGGAGATTATCAGCCCCAGCATTTT	CASSIPGDYQPQHF
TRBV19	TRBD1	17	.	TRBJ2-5	TGTGCCAGTAGTATAGAGTCCGGGACAGGGCTTGAAGAGACCCAGTACTTC	CASSIESGTGLEETQYF
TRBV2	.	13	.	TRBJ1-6	TGTGCCAGCACCAGGGGAGAAGACTCCCCCCTCCACTTT	CASTRGEDSPLHF
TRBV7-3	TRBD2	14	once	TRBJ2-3	TGTGCCAGCGCCGGGGGGTCTAGCACAGATACGCAGTATTTT	CASAGGSSTDTQYF
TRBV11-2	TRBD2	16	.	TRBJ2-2	TGTGCCAGCAGCCTCAAGGGAGGGCTAATCACCGGGGAGCTGTTTTTT	CASSLKGGLITGELFF
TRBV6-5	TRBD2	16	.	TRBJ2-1	TGTGCCAGCAGTTACTCGAGCGGGAGGGGAAACAATGAGCAGTTCTTC	CASSYSSGRGNNEQFF
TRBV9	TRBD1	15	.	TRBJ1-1	TGTGCCAGCAGCGTCCGACAGGGGATCGACACTGAAGCTTTCTTT	CASSVRQGIDTEAFF
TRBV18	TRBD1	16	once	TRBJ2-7	TGTGCCAGCTCACTGACCTACCGGGACAGGGGCTACGAGCAGTACTTC	CASSLTYRDRGYEQYF
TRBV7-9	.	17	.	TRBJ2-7	TGTGCCAGCAGCTTAGCGCTCCGACAGGGACTAGGATACGAGCAGTACTTC	CASSLALRQGLGYEQYF
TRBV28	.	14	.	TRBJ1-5	TGTGCCAGCAGTTTATCTTCGGGGTACCAGCCCCAGCATTTT	CASSLSSGYQPQHF
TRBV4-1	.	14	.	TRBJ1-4	TGCGCCAGCAGCCAAGTAGGACTCAATGAAAAACTGTTTTTT	CASSQVGLNEKLFF
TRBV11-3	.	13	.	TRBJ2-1	TGTGCCAGCAGCCGTAGAGGGAACAATGAGCAGTTCTTC	CASSRRGNNEQFF
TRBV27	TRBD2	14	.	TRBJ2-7	TGTGCCAGCAGATCCACTAGCGGGAGATCCGAGCAGTACTTC	CASRSTSGRSEQYF
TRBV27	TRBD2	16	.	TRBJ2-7	TGTGCCAGCAGTTTCTACGGGACTAGCGGCTCCTACGAGCAGTACTTC	CASSFYGTSGSYEQYF
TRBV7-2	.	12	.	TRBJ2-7	TGTGCCAGCAGCTCCAGGGTCCACGAGCAGTACTTC	CASSSRVHEQYF
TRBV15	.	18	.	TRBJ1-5	TGTGCCACCAGCTCTAATCACGGCCTCAACAGGGACAATCAGCCCCAGCATTTT	CATSSNHGLNRDNQPQHF
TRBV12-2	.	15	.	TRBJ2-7	TGTGCAAGTCGCTTACGGACAATGACCCATGACGAGCAGTACTTC	CASRLRTMTHDEQYF
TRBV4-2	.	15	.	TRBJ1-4	TGTGCCAGCAGGACCCTTACAGGGAGAAGCGAAAAACTGTTTTTT	CASRTLTGRSEKLFF
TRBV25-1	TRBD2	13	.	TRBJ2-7	TGTGCCAGCTTGGGACTAGCCGGCTACGAGCAGTACTTC	CASLGLAGYEQYF
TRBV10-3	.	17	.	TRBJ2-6	TGTGCCATCAGAGACAAGGCTAAAGGCTCTGGGGCCAACGTCCTGACTTTC	CAIRDKAKGSGANVLTF
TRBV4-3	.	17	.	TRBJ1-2	TGCGCCAGCAGCCAAGAGGGCAGTGGCCTGACAGCCTATGGCTACACCTTC	CASSQEGSGLTAYGYTF
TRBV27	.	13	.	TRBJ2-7	TGTGCCAGCAGTCTCGGGACACAATACGAGCAGTACTTC	CASSLGTQYEQYF
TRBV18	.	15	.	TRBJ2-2	TGTGCCAGCTCACCACAAGAAGGGGCGACCGGGGAGCTGTTTTTT	CASSPQEGATGELFF
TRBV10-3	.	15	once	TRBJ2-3	TGTGCCATCAGTGAGTCAACTCTTAGCACAGATACGCAGTATTTT	CAISESTLSTDTQYF
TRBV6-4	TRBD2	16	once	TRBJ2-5	TGTGCCGTCCTAGGACTAGCGGGGAAAGGTGGAGAGACCCAGTACTTC	CAVLGLAGKGGETQYF
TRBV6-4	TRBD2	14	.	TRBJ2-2	TGTGCCAGCAGCGGGACTAGCGAACACGGGGAGCTGTTTTTT	CASSGTSEHGELFF
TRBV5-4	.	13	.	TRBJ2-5	TGTGCCAGCAGCTTGGCCGGGATTGAGACCCAGTACTTC	CASSLAGIETQYF
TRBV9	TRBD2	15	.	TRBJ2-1	TGTGCCAGCAGCGTAGAAACTAGCGGGAGAGGAGAGCAGTTCTTC	CASSVETSGRGEQFF
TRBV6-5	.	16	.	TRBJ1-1	TGTGCCAGCAGTTGGGGAACAGGGAGGGCGAACACTGAAGCTTTCTTT	CASSWGTGRANTEAFF
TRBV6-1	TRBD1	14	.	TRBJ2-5	TGTGCCAGCAGTGTATCACAGGGGGGAGAGACCCAGTACTTC	CASSVSQGGETQYF
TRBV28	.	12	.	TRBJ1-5	TGTGCCAGCAGTTTATTTCTTCAGCCCCAGCATTTT	CASSLFLQPQHF
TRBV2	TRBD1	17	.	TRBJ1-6	TGTGCCAGCAAAGGGGACAGGGGGCGCAAGGGGGATTCACCCCTCCACTTT	CASKGDRGRKGDSPLHF
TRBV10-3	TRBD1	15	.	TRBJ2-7	TGTGCCATCAGTGAGTCTGGGGACAGGACCTACGAGCAGTACTTC	CAISESGDRTYEQYF
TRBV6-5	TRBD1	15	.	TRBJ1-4	TGTGCCAGCAGTTATTTAGGGGGCGGAGGTGAAAAACTGTTTTTT	CASSYLGGGGEKLFF
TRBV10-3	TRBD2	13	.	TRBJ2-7	TGTGCCATCAGTGCCCGGGGGGAAATTGAGCAGTACTTC	CAISARGEIEQYF
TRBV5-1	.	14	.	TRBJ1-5	TGCGCCAGCAGCTTGACAGGAGGGGATCAGCCCCAGCATTTT	CASSLTGGDQPQHF
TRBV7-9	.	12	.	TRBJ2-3	TGTGCCAGCAGCCGCCGGACAGATACGCAGTATTTT	CASSRRTDTQYF
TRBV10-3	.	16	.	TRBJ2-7	TGTGCCATCAGTGAGTCGCGGGACTTTAACTCCTACGAGCAGTACTTC	CAISESRDFNSYEQYF
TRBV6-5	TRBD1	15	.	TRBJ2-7	TGTGCCAGCCGCGGATTTGGGGACAGTAACCACGAGCAGTACTTC	CASRGFGDSNHEQYF
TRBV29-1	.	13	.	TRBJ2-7	TGCAGCGTTGAAGACCCGACAGACTACGAGCAGTACTTC	CSVEDPTDYEQYF
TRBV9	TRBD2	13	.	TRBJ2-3	TGTGCCAGCAGCGTCAACGGGAGGGATACGCAGTATTTT	CASSVNGRDTQYF
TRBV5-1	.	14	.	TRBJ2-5	TGCGCCAGCAGCTTGGGACTAGATTTGGAGACCCAGTACTTC	CASSLGLDLETQYF
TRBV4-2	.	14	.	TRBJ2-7	TGTGCCAGCAGCCAAGATCTGGCAGGGTGGGAGCAGTACTTC	CASSQDLAGWEQYF
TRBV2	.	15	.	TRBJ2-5	TGTGCCAGCAGCAAGGGGTTAGCGCGGGGAGAGACCCAGTACTTC	CASSKGLARGETQYF